This is a list of T cell receptor beta chains from one sample in a study of T cells after somatic rescue of genetic block. Using immunoSEQ multiplex PCR, the repertoire was profiled, and TCRdb retains in-frame clones only, with some absent. The sample holds about 72,000 clones, approximately 91% seen once. Sequences were obtained from peripheral blood mononuclear cells (PBMCs). The origin of the receptors is a man aged 25 to 45. The CDR3 runs from the conserved cysteine through the conserved F or W. Fields, in order: CDR3 DNA, CDR3 protein, J gene, D gene, V gene, CDR3 length, clone size. A D gene is named only where the DNA matches it firmly. Clone size is shown for a subset of rows, as once, few, many or a class of expanded clone.

TGTGCCAGCAGCTTACGGGGGTGGTCAAGCGAGCAGTACTTC CASSLRGWSSEQYF TRBJ2-7 NA TRBV7-3 14 NA
TGTGCCAGCAGTGAAGAGGTACAGGGGGGCAATCAGCCCCAGCATTTT CASSEEVQGGNQPQHF TRBJ1-5 TRBD1 TRBV6-1 16 NA
TGTGCCAGTACATCGGGGTTTGCAGATACGCAGTATTTT CASTSGFADTQYF TRBJ2-3 NA TRBV19 13 NA
TGTGCCAGCAAGCGGGAGGAGGGAAATACGCAGTATTTT CASKREEGNTQYF TRBJ2-3 TRBD2 TRBV2 13 NA
TGTGCCAGCTCATCCGACAGGGCCAATCAGCCCCAGCATTTT CASSSDRANQPQHF TRBJ1-5 TRBD1 TRBV18 14 NA
TGTGCCACCAGAAGAGCGGTCCTGGAGACCCAGTACTTC CATRRAVLETQYF TRBJ2-5 NA TRBV15 13 NA
TGTGCCAGCAGCGGTCGACAGGGGGTAGGTCAGCCCCAGCATTTT CASSGRQGVGQPQHF TRBJ1-5 TRBD1 TRBV6-1 15 once
TGTGCCAGCAGCAGAACAGGGGGAAGAGAAAAACTGTTTTTT CASSRTGGREKLFF TRBJ1-4 TRBD1 TRBV4-2 14 NA
TGTGCCAGCAGCTTAAGCCCAGGGAGGACTGAAGCTTTCTTT CASSLSPGRTEAFF TRBJ1-1 NA TRBV11-2 14 NA
TGCGCCAGCAGTGAGTTGCGGGAGGGCCTCACGCAGTACTTC CASSELREGLTQYF TRBJ2-4 TRBD2 TRBV10-1 14 once
TGTGCCAGCAGCGTCGAGGACTTTTCCTACGAGCAGTACTTC CASSVEDFSYEQYF TRBJ2-7 NA TRBV9 14 NA
TGTGCCAGCTCACCACTCCCAGGACAGGGGGATTCCAAAAACATTCAGTACTTC CASSPLPGQGDSKNIQYF TRBJ2-4 TRBD1 TRBV18 18 NA
TGTGCCAGCAGCGTAGTTGAGGGGCCGACTGAAGCTTTCTTT CASSVVEGPTEAFF TRBJ1-1 NA TRBV9 14 NA
TGTGCCAGTAGTATGACAGGGGGGAAAGATACGCAGTATTTT CASSMTGGKDTQYF TRBJ2-3 TRBD1 TRBV19 14 NA
TGTGCCAGCAGTTCCACGGGACAGGGGACTTACGAGCAGTACTTC CASSSTGQGTYEQYF TRBJ2-7 TRBD1 TRBV6-6 15 NA
TGTGCCAGCAGCTTGGTGACAGGGCCTGAAGCTTTCTTT CASSLVTGPEAFF TRBJ1-1 TRBD1 TRBV5-5 13 NA
TGTGCCAGTGGCCCGGGACAGAGAAATGAAAAACTGTTTTTT CASGPGQRNEKLFF TRBJ1-4 TRBD1 TRBV19 14 NA